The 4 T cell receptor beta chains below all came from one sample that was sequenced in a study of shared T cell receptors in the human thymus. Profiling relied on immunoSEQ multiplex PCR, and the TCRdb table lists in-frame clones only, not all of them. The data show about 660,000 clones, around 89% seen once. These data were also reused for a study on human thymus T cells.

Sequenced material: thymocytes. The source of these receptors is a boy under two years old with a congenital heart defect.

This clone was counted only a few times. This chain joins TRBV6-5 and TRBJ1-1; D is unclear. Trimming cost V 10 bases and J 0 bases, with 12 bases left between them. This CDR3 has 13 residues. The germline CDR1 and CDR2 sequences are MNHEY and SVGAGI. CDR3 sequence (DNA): TGTGCCACGGGGAGGGCCATGAACACTGAAGCTTTCTTT. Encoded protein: CATGRAMNTEAFF.

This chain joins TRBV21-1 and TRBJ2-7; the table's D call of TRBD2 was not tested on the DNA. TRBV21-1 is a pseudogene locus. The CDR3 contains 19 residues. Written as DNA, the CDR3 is TGTGCCAGCAGCCTTAGGGACAGAAGGACTAGCGGGAGCTCCTACGAGCAGTACTTC. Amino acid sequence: CASSLRDRRTSGSSYEQYF.

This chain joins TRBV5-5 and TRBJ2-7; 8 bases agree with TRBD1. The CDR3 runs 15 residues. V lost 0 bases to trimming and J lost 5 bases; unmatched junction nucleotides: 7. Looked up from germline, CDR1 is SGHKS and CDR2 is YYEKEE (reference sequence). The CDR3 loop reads CASSLDTQGANEQYF. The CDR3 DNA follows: TGTGCCAGCAGCTTGGACACGCAGGGGGCTAACGAGCAGTACTTC.

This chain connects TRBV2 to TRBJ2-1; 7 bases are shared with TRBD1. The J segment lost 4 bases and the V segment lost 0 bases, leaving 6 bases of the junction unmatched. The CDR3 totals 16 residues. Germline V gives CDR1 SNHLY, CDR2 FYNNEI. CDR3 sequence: CASSEAGQAPYNEQFF. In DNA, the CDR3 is TGTGCCAGCAGTGAAGCCGGACAGGCCCCTTACAATGAGCAGTTCTTC.